Presented here are 9 T cell receptor beta chains from one specimen sequenced in a study of T-cell memory formation after mild COVID-19. TCRdb re-called the 5' RACE reads with MiXCR, one entry per CDR3 protein. The sample lists about 400,000 distinct CDR3 sequences, 24% occurring once. What was sequenced was PBMCs or a T cell subset sorted from them (not recorded which). The receptors derive from an adult woman who had mild COVID-19 (a few samples of this study predate the infection). Cell type and time point are not known.

The sample holds many counts of this clonotype. The chain uses TRBV6-2 or TRBV6-3 and TRBJ2-1; D might be TRBD2 (6 bases). CDR1 is MNHEY, CDR2 SVGEGT, per germline. Trimming removed 8 bases at V and 1 base at J, with 15 bases between. This CDR3 has 15 residues. The CDR3 nucleotides are TGTGCCAGCTCGGGGTACCTAGCGTCCTACAATGAGCAGTTCTTC. Its protein is CASSGYLASYNEQFF.

This clonotype was seen only a few times. This chain connects TRBV4-2 to TRBJ2-3; 7 bases match TRBD2. CDR1 and CDR2 from the germline V gene are LGHNA and YNFKEQ. The J segment lost 2 bases and the V segment lost 1 base, leaving 6 bases of the junction unmatched. CDR3 size: 16 residues. This CDR3 is CASSQGLADNTDTQYF. The CDR3 region has the DNA TGTGCCAGCAGCCAAGGACTAGCAGATAACACAGATACGCAGTATTTT.

This clonotype was detected ten times or more. The J gene is TRBJ2-7, the V gene TRBV5-1; TRBD2 matches at 11 bases. V lost 4 bases, J lost 3 bases, and 3 bases stayed unmatched. CDR1 is SGHRS, CDR2 YFSETQ, per germline. CDR3 length equals 14 residues. The CDR3 spells CASSTSGGNYEQYF. The CDR3 DNA sequence: TGCGCCAGCAGCACTAGCGGGGGAAACTACGAGCAGTACTTC.

This clonotype was seen only a few times. The rearrangement uses TRBV27 and TRBJ1-2; 9 bases are a match to TRBD1. Germline V lookup: CDR1 MNHEY, CDR2 SMNVEV (reference sequence). This CDR3 spans 18 amino acids. The V and J ends lost 6 bases and 3 bases, in that order; junction bases with no gene match: 17. The CDR3 spells CASRPAGGPGQGYYGYTF. The CDR3 DNA follows: TGTGCCAGCAGACCCGCAGGCGGTCCCGGACAGGGGTACTATGGCTACACCTTC.

The chain links TRBV7-3 to TRBJ1-2; D is unresolved. The V end was cut by 5 bases, the J end by 8 bases, with 12 bases between. The length of the CDR3 is 12 residues. CDR1 is SGHTA and CDR2 is FQGTGA in the germline V gene. The DNA of the CDR3 is TGTGCCAGCAGCCCGGGTTCCGGGGGCTACACCTTC. Its translation: CASSPGSGGYTF.

This clonotype has only a few counts. CDR3 nucleotides: TGTGCCACCAGTGACCTTGGTGCTAGCGGGATCGAAGAGACCCAGTACTTC. Its protein product is CATSDLGASGIEETQYF. The J gene is TRBJ2-5, the V gene TRBV24-1; 9 bases map to TRBD2. Germline V gene lookup returns CDR1 KGHDR and CDR2 SFDVKD. The CDR3 has 17 residues. The junction had 11 bases not matched to a gene; V was cut back by 4 bases and J by 3 bases.

The table lists this clonotype with many counts. This sequence joins TRBV9 and TRBJ2-3; D is possibly TRBD1 (5 bases). Trimming stripped 1 base from V and 2 bases from J, with 11 bases between. Germline CDR1 and CDR2: SGDLS and YYNGEE. The CDR3 covers 15 residues. DNA of the CDR3: TGTGCCAGCAGCGTATGGGGCAGGCCCACAGATACGCAGTATTTT. Protein sequence: CASSVWGRPTDTQYF.

This clonotype was detected once. V usage is TRBV20-1 and J usage is TRBJ2-7; D may be TRBD1 or TRBD2 (5 bases each). The germline V gene has CDR1 DFQATT and CDR2 SNEGSKA (reference sequence). This CDR3 is 16 amino acids long. Trimming took off 3 bases at V and 2 bases at J, with 20 bases between the two ends. The CDR3 protein is CSASASGTVRPYEQYF. The CDR3, as DNA: TGCAGTGCTAGCGCTTCCGGGACCGTAAGACCCTACGAGCAGTACTTC.

This chain connects TRBV11-2 to TRBJ1-1, with a weak D call TRBD1 (6 bases). Trimming shortened V by 5 bases and J by 2 bases, and 12 bases separated the two germline ends. CDR1 and CDR2 from the germline V gene are SGHAT and FQNNGV. CDR3 length equals 14 residues. Here the CDR3 DNA reads TGTGCCAGCAGCGCGAGGACAGAAAACACTGAAGCTTTCTTT. Its translation is CASSARTENTEAFF.